One and the same sample provided the 30 T cell receptor beta chains below, sequenced in a study of cytomegalovirus exposure and HLA in healthy donors (dated by TCRdb to between 2016 and 2019). Libraries were constructed by the immunoSEQ multiplex PCR assay. A mixture of 60 forward primers for TCR Vbeta segments and 13 reverse primers for TCR Jbeta segments was used in the multiplex PCR. TCRdb holds this immuneACCESS table with in-frame rearrangements only. Some clones are missing; in checked studies, unresolved V genes explain under half, and the rest has no known cause. The sample records under 150,000 clones, roughly 85% of which are singletons. The top ten clonotypes cover roughly 1.2% of the sample. Sequencing used PBMCs. All receptors derive from a boy younger than 18 in good health and CMV-seronegative.

This clone showed up just a few times. V gene TRBV25-1 combines with J gene TRBJ1-5; TRBD1 agrees at 7 bases. Looked up from germline, CDR1 is MGHDK and CDR2 is SYGVNS. There are 13 residues in the CDR3. Trimming at V came to 4 bases and at J to 4 bases, leaving 1 base not matched to a gene. The CDR3 nucleotides read TGTGCCAGCAGTGGACAGGGAAATCAGCCCCAGCATTTT. Amino acid sequence: CASSGQGNQPQHF.

The rearrangement uses TRBV27 and TRBJ2-7; 7 bases align to TRBD1. Looked up from germline, CDR1 is MNHEY and CDR2 is SMNVEV (reference sequence). V lost 5 bases to trimming and J lost 6 bases; unmatched junction nucleotides: 4. The CDR3 sequence is 12 residues long. The CDR3 protein is CASSRQGIEQYF. CDR3 DNA: TGTGCCAGCAGTCGACAGGGAATCGAGCAGTACTTC.

There are a few counts of this clone. J is TRBJ2-1 and V is TRBV7-9, with TRBD2 matching 10 bases. The germline CDR1 and CDR2 sequences are SEHNR and FQNEAQ (reference sequence). The CDR3 contains 15 residues. V shed 5 bases, J shed 5 bases, and the junction held 6 bases outside the gene matches. This CDR3 reads CASSLGTSVHNEQFF. The CDR3 DNA reads as TGTGCCAGCAGCCTAGGGACTAGCGTTCACAATGAGCAGTTCTTC.

V and J are TRBV4-3 and TRBJ1-4; D possibly corresponds to TRBD1 (5 bases). This CDR3 is 16 amino acids long. Germline-derived CDR1 and CDR2 are LGHNA and YSLEER. The V end was cut by 0 bases, the J end by 5 bases, with 13 bases between. The CDR3 loop is CASSQDLRQFNEKLFF. CDR3 bases: TGCGCCAGCAGCCAAGATCTAAGACAGTTCAATGAAAAACTGTTTTTT.

The rearrangement joins TRBV5-1 to TRBJ2-2; no definite D call. Germline V gives CDR1 SGHRS, CDR2 YFSETQ. V gave up 3 bases and J gave up 2 bases, with 8 bases separating them. This CDR3 region has 14 residues. The CDR3 region is CASSWPANTGELFF. The CDR3 bases are TGCGCCAGCAGCTGGCCCGCTAACACCGGGGAGCTGTTTTTT.

This chain joins TRBV6-5 and TRBJ2-7; 8 nucleotides match TRBD1. In germline, CDR1 is MNHEY, CDR2 SVGAGI. J gave up 3 bases and V 5 bases, and 9 bases lay outside the gene matches. The CDR3 is made up of 15 amino acids. The CDR3 loop reads CASSRDRGRVYEQYF. The CDR3 nucleotides read TGTGCCAGCAGTCGAGACAGGGGCCGGGTCTACGAGCAGTACTTC.

CDR3 in amino acids: CASSLVGYTNRAFF. CDR3 in DNA: TGTGCCAGCAGCTTAGTCGGCTACACGAACAGGGCTTTCTTT. The gene calls are TRBV7-2 and TRBJ1-1; perhaps TRBD1 as D (5 bases). Germline-derived CDR1 and CDR2 are SGHTA and FQGNSA. V was cut by 1 base and J by 11 bases, with 17 bases left in between. The CDR3 extends over 14 amino acids.

This clone appeared a single time. The chain is built from TRBV5-4 and TRBJ1-2, with TRBD1 identical over 9 bases. Unmatched junction bases numbered 7, after V lost 4 bases and J lost 6 bases. The CDR3 extends over 14 amino acids. From germline, CDR1 is SGHNT and CDR2 YYREEE (reference sequence). The CDR3 region is CASSGQGFGDGYTF. The CDR3 nucleotides read TGTGCCAGCAGCGGACAGGGGTTCGGTGATGGCTACACCTTC.

The V and J genes are TRBV6-1 and TRBJ1-2; 8 bases are a match to TRBD1. This CDR3 has 15 residues. The germline CDR1 and CDR2 sequences are MNHNS and SASEGT. Trimming cost V 6 bases and J 4 bases; bases outside gene matches: 10. CDR3 loop: CASRSGPGGGYGYTF. CDR3 bases: TGTGCCAGCAGATCCGGCCCAGGGGGCGGCTATGGCTACACCTTC.

V usage is TRBV19 and J usage is TRBJ2-2, with 9 positions matching TRBD1. The CDR3 is made up of 14 amino acids. Trimming removed 7 bases from V and 5 bases from J; junction bases left unmatched: 5. Germline CDR1 LNHDA, CDR2 SQIVND (reference sequence). CDR3 sequence reads: CASTQQGATGELFF. The DNA of the CDR3 is TGTGCCAGTACCCAACAGGGGGCAACCGGGGAGCTGTTTTTT. The full variable domain, its missing parts supplied by reference TRBV19 and TRBJ2-2, is DGGITQSPKYLFRKEGQNVTLSCEQNLNHDAMYWYRQDPGQGLRLIYYSQIVNDFQKGDIAEGYSVSREKKESFPLTVTSAQKNPTAFYLCASTQQGATGELFFGEGSRLTVL.

The chain has TRBV29-1 and TRBJ2-3; 9 bases fit TRBD2. Losses at the gene ends were 7 bases for V and 2 bases for J; bases not matched to a gene: 7. The CDR3 length is 14 residues. Germline CDR1 is SQVTM and CDR2 is ANQGSEA. CDR3 coding DNA: TGCAGCGCCGGGACTAGCAGTCTCACAGATACGCAGTATTTT. Translation: CSAGTSSLTDTQYF.

V gene TRBV4-1 combines with J gene TRBJ2-1, with 10 bases lining up with TRBD1. The CDR3 length is 15 residues. J gave up 8 bases and V 3 bases, and 7 bases lay outside the gene matches. CDR1 and CDR2 from the germline V gene are MGHRA and YSYEKL. The CDR3 DNA is TGCGCCAGCAGCCACGACAGGGGGCAAGGCGATGAGCAGTTCTTC. Translating gives CASSHDRGQGDEQFF.

The chain links TRBV15 to TRBJ1-2, with D perhaps matching TRBD1 (5 bases). The CDR3 has 15 residues. Germline CDR1 LNHNV, CDR2 YYDKDF (reference sequence). V was cut by 5 bases and J by 4 bases, with 17 bases left in between. CDR3: CATSGEGWGGYGYTF. In DNA, the CDR3 is TGTGCCACCAGCGGTGAGGGGTGGGGAGGCTATGGCTACACCTTC.

The genes are TRBV7-9 and TRBJ2-1; 8 bases fit TRBD1. Germline V lookup: CDR1 SEHNR, CDR2 FQNEAQ (reference sequence). This CDR3 comprises 14 residues. V shed 7 bases and J 7 bases; nucleotides not matched to a gene: 9. CDR3 amino acids: CASNRPGGGNEQFF. CDR3 in DNA: TGTGCCAGCAACAGGCCAGGGGGCGGGAATGAGCAGTTCTTC.

To note about this clone: The same CDR3 also results from other DNA sequences found in this sample. V gene TRBV5-1 combines with J gene TRBJ1-1, with D hard to call. V was pared by 0 bases and J by 0 bases, with 3 bases between. CDR1 is SGHRS and CDR2 is YFSETQ in the germline V gene. This CDR3 has 13 amino acids. The CDR3 here is CASSLGVNTEAFF. CDR3 DNA sequence: TGCGCCAGCAGCTTGGGCGTGAACACTGAAGCTTTCTTT.

J is TRBJ1-1 and V is TRBV6-6, with TRBD1 matching over 9 bases. Germline lookup yields CDR1 MNHNY and CDR2 SVGAGI (reference sequence). V trimming: 4 bases; J trimming: 3 bases; junction bases outside the gene matches: 3. This CDR3 has 14 amino acids. The CDR3 is CASSWTGAYTEAFF. The CDR3 DNA follows: TGTGCCAGCAGTTGGACAGGGGCTTACACTGAAGCTTTCTTT.

This clone was seen more than once but under ten times. The chain has TRBV27 and TRBJ2-3; tentatively, D is TRBD1 (5 bases). This CDR3 contains 12 residues. Trimming removed 5 bases at V and 7 bases at J, with 10 bases between. Germline V gene data show CDR1 as MNHEY and CDR2 as SMNVEV (reference sequence). The CDR3 DNA is TGTGCCAGCAGTAAGGGGCGAAATACGCAGTATTTT. The encoded protein is CASSKGRNTQYF.

This chain connects TRBV23-1 to TRBJ2-7; 7 positions match TRBD1. TRBV23-1 is flagged as an ORF with uncertain function. The CDR3 sequence is 16 residues long. Losses at the gene ends were 5 bases for V and 6 bases for J; bases not matched to a gene: 16. The CDR3 region is CASSSEGDSSSREQYF. Written as DNA, the CDR3 is TGCGCCAGCAGTTCCGAGGGGGACAGTAGTAGTCGCGAGCAGTACTTC.

This clone occurred a few times. The V call is TRBV4-3, the J call TRBJ2-2; D not resolved. This CDR3 region has 14 residues. The V and J ends lost 0 bases and 8 bases respectively, with 10 bases between them. The germline V gene has CDR1 LGHNA and CDR2 YSLEER. The CDR3 reads CASSQEAAGGELFF. In DNA, the CDR3 is TGCGCCAGCAGCCAAGAGGCCGCAGGAGGGGAGCTGTTTTTT.

The chain uses TRBV27 and TRBJ2-7, with TRBD2 as a possible D gene (6 bases). The CDR3 loop spans 13 amino acids. The germline V and J ends were trimmed by 5 bases and 2 bases, with 10 bases remaining between them. Germline assignment: CDR1 MNHEY and CDR2 SMNVEV (reference sequence). CDR3 loop: CASSQWGAYEQYF. The CDR3 DNA sequence: TGTGCCAGCAGTCAATGGGGGGCCTACGAGCAGTACTTC.

The chain uses TRBV6-1 and TRBJ2-7, with D maybe TRBD1 (5 bases). V was cut by 6 bases and J by 6 bases, with 15 bases left in between. The CDR3 covers 13 residues. Germline CDR1 is MNHNS and CDR2 is SASEGT. CDR3 sequence reads: CASSDVGVGEQYF. The CDR3 nucleotides read TGTGCCAGCAGCGACGTAGGGGTTGGCGAGCAGTACTTC.

The table lists this clone with a count of one. The rearrangement uses TRBV15 and TRBJ1-5, with D unclear. Trimming removed 0 bases at V and 0 bases at J, with 9 bases between. Germline V gene lookup returns CDR1 LNHNV and CDR2 YYDKDF (reference sequence). The CDR3 consists of 16 residues. CDR3 sequence (DNA): TGTGCCACCAGCAGAGATACAAACCCTAGCAATCAGCCCCAGCATTTT. Translated, it gives CATSRDTNPSNQPQHF.

This chain uses TRBV4-1 with TRBJ2-1; tentatively, D is TRBD2 (5 bases). The CDR3 is made up of 17 amino acids. Germline CDR1 reads MGHRA; CDR2 reads YSYEKL. V was cut by 0 bases and J by 2 bases, with 14 bases left in between. The CDR3 DNA reads TGCGCCAGCAGCCAAGATTTCGGCGGACTCACCTACAATGAGCAGTTCTTC. It translates to CASSQDFGGLTYNEQFF.

This clone came up a few times. This chain uses TRBV5-6 with TRBJ2-6, with 7 bases identical to TRBD2. The germline gives CDR1 SGHDT, CDR2 YYEEEE. The CDR3 runs 18 residues. V lost 3 bases, J lost 0 bases, and 9 bases stayed unmatched. The CDR3 protein is CASSYGLGEDSGANVLTF. The CDR3 region has the DNA TGTGCCAGCAGCTACGGACTAGGGGAGGACTCTGGGGCCAACGTCCTGACTTTC.

This clone was observed a few times. The chain recombines TRBV4-2 with TRBJ2-1, with D tentatively TRBD2 (6 bases). The CDR3 sequence is 15 residues long. CDR1 is LGHNA and CDR2 is YNFKEQ in the germline V gene. Between the trimmed V and J ends, which lost 2 bases and 3 bases, there was a span of 11 bases. In DNA, the CDR3 is TGTGCCAGCAGCCAATTGTCGGGAGACTACAATGAGCAGTTCTTC. As protein: CASSQLSGDYNEQFF.

The chain joins TRBV9 to TRBJ1-5; D remains unclear. The length of the CDR3 is 21 residues. V lost 2 bases and J 0 bases, leaving 27 bases between the germline ends. The V gene's germline CDR1 is SGDLS and CDR2 YYNGEE. DNA of the CDR3: TGTGCCAGCAGCGTCCCCATGCCTCACAAGAACAGACCCTATAGCAATCAGCCCCAGCATTTT. The encoded protein is CASSVPMPHKNRPYSNQPQHF. The full variable domain, rest sourced from reference TRBV9 and TRBJ1-5, is DSGVTQTPKHLITATGQRVTLRCSPRSGDLSVYWYQQSLDQGLQFLIQYYNGEERAKGNILERFSAQQFPDLHSELNLSSLELGDSALYFCASSVPMPHKNRPYSNQPQHFGDGTRLSIL.

The J gene is TRBJ2-1, the V gene TRBV4-3; 8 bases align to TRBD1. V shed 1 base, J shed 5 bases, and the junction held 7 bases outside the gene matches. Germline values: CDR1 LGHNA, CDR2 YSLEER. This CDR3 is 16 amino acids long. In DNA form, the CDR3 reads TGCGCCAGCAGCCAAGGGAAGGGACAGGCGAACAATGAGCAGTTCTTC. It encodes CASSQGKGQANNEQFF.

The chain recombines TRBV30 with TRBJ2-7; 9 bases fit TRBD1. Germline lookup yields CDR1 GTSNPN and CDR2 SVGIG (reference sequence). Germline trimming cut 5 bases from V and 4 bases from J; bases unmatched to any gene: 6. The CDR3 is made up of 13 amino acids. The CDR3 DNA follows: TGTGCCTGGGGGACAGGGCTGGGGTACGAGCAGTACTTC. Its protein product is CAWGTGLGYEQYF.

The chain recombines TRBV5-1 with TRBJ2-7, with 7 bases matching TRBD2. V lost 0 bases, J lost 2 bases, and 5 bases stayed unmatched. Germline CDR1 and CDR2: SGHRS and YFSETQ. This CDR3 has 15 amino acids. The CDR3 here is CASSLGASGPYEQYF. The CDR3 nucleotides are TGCGCCAGCAGCTTGGGGGCTAGCGGCCCCTACGAGCAGTACTTC.

The chain employs TRBV9 and TRBJ1-1, with D possibly matching TRBD1 (5 bases). V gave up 0 bases and J gave up 0 bases, with 9 bases separating them. This CDR3 has 15 residues. Germline V gene lookup returns CDR1 SGDLS and CDR2 YYNGEE. The CDR3 nucleotides read TGTGCCAGCAGCGTAGGGGGGGTCTTGAACACTGAAGCTTTCTTT. It yields the protein CASSVGGVLNTEAFF.